These 32 T cell receptor beta chains originate from one sample sequenced in a study of shared clonotypes between healthy human individuals (dated by TCRdb to 2020 to 2022). CD8 naive samples were CD45RO-negative cells positively selected for CCR7, giving a CD45RA+CCR7+ population that excluded TemRA cells. Library preparation used the immunoSEQ multiplex PCR assay. Drawn from immuneACCESS, this table holds only the in-frame rearrangements with V and J called that TCRdb kept. Clones are partly lost; checked studies trace under half to an unresolved V gene and leave the rest unexplained. This sample lists about 550,000 clones; around 95% were detected once. Over 0.09% of the sample is in the top ten clones. The specimen sequenced was naive CD8+ T cells sorted from blood. What this sample's cell subset or site label stands for: CD45RA+CCR7+. The origin of the receptors is a woman aged 30 to 39 in good health.

The chain uses TRBV5-6 and TRBJ1-2; TRBD1 is a possible D gene (5 bases). Germline CDR1 reads SGHDT; CDR2 reads YYEEEE. Trimming took off 4 bases at V and 1 base at J, with 23 bases between the two ends. The CDR3 loop spans 18 amino acids. The CDR3 region is CASSQDTPTGYHNYGYTF. CDR3 sequence (DNA): TGTGCCAGCAGCCAAGACACTCCTACAGGATACCATAACTATGGCTACACCTTC.

CDR3 DNA sequence: TGCGCCAGCAGCCAAGATTTGTCTAGCGGGAAAAACATTCAGTACTTC. As protein: CASSQDLSSGKNIQYF. This chain joins TRBV4-1 and TRBJ2-4, with 8 positions matching TRBD2. The CDR3 runs to 16 residues. V was pared by 0 bases and J by 4 bases, with 5 bases of the junction left unmatched. CDR1 is MGHRA, CDR2 YSYEKL, per germline.

The chain links TRBV5-6 to TRBJ2-2; D is possibly TRBD1 or TRBD2 (5 bases each). The CDR3 loop spans 13 amino acids. Germline loops: CDR1 SGHDT, CDR2 YYEEEE. V was trimmed by 2 bases and J by 5 bases, leaving 7 bases between them. Written as DNA, the CDR3 is TGTGCCAGCAGCTTTGAGGGGACCGGGGAGCTGTTTTTT. This codes for CASSFEGTGELFF.

The chain joins TRBV11-2 to TRBJ2-7; D perhaps matches TRBD2 (5 bases). This CDR3 is 13 amino acids long. V shed 5 bases and J shed 5 bases, with 13 bases lying between them. Germline CDR1 SGHAT, CDR2 FQNNGV. In DNA form, the CDR3 reads TGTGCCAGCAGCGGTAGATCGCGGGACGAGCAGTACTTC. This encodes CASSGRSRDEQYF.

J is TRBJ2-2 and V is TRBV9, with TRBD2 identical over 7 bases. The CDR3 has 17 residues. The V and J ends lost 4 bases and 3 bases, in that order; junction bases with no gene match: 12. The V gene's germline CDR1 is SGDLS and CDR2 YYNGEE. The CDR3 loop is CASSNVARTRDTGELFF. The CDR3 nucleotides read TGTGCCAGCAGCAACGTGGCAAGGACTAGAGACACCGGGGAGCTGTTTTTT.

The chain combines TRBV13 with TRBJ1-3; D is ambiguous. The CDR3 runs to 14 residues. Germline V gives CDR1 PRHDT, CDR2 FYEKMQ (reference sequence). V was shortened by 0 bases and J by 0 bases, with 3 bases between the two germline ends. The CDR3 DNA reads TGTGCCAGCAGCTTAGGGGACTCTGGAAACACCATATATTTT. Its translation is CASSLGDSGNTIYF.

CDR3 in amino acids: CATSVSTSGLQFF. In DNA form, the CDR3 reads TGTGCCACCAGCGTTTCAACGAGCGGGCTGCAGTTCTTC. The chain combines TRBV15 with TRBJ2-1, with D maybe TRBD2 (6 bases). CDR1 is LNHNV and CDR2 is YYDKDF in the germline V gene (reference sequence). The CDR3 spans 13 residues. Trimming stripped 5 bases from V and 12 bases from J, with 17 bases between. The whole variable domain, remainder taken from reference TRBV15 and TRBJ2-1, is DAMVIQNPRYQVTQFGKPVTLSCSQTLNHNVMYWYQQKSSQAPKLLFHYYDKDFNNEADTPDNFQSRRPNTSFCFLDIRSPGLGDTAMYLCATSVSTSGLQFFGPGTRLTVL.

Points on this clone: In the same sample, other DNA sequences code for this CDR3. V gene TRBV9 combines with J gene TRBJ2-2; D tentatively reads TRBD1 or TRBD2 (5 bases each). The germline CDR1 and CDR2 sequences are SGDLS and YYNGEE. CDR3 length: 13 residues. V dropped 2 bases and J dropped 4 bases, with 6 bases sitting between them. The DNA for the CDR3 is TGTGCCAGCAGCGTTGGGGGCACCGGGGAGCTGTTTTTT. Its translation is CASSVGGTGELFF. Variable domain in full (rest from reference TRBV9 and TRBJ2-2): DSGVTQTPKHLITATGQRVTLRCSPRSGDLSVYWYQQSLDQGLQFLIQYYNGEERAKGNILERFSAQQFPDLHSELNLSSLELGDSALYFCASSVGGTGELFFGEGSRLTVL.

The rearrangement uses TRBV6-6 and TRBJ2-5, with TRBD2 matching 7 bases. The ends lost 8 bases at V and 3 bases at J; junction bases unmatched: 0. Germline CDR1 is MNHNY and CDR2 is SVGAGI (reference sequence). CDR3 length: 11 residues. Here the CDR3 DNA reads TGTGCCAGCGGGGGGGAAGAGACCCAGTACTTC. Amino acid sequence: CASGGEETQYF.

The count of this clone is one. V usage is TRBV5-4 and J usage is TRBJ2-5; D gene uncertain. The CDR3 extends over 15 amino acids. The V end was cut by 2 bases, the J end by 4 bases, with 15 bases between. CDR1 and CDR2 from the germline V gene are SGHNT and YYREEE (reference sequence). The DNA for the CDR3 is TGTGCCAGCAGCTTTTCCGGTGGCAGCCGAGAGACCCAGTACTTC. Residues: CASSFSGGSRETQYF. The whole variable domain, remainder taken from reference TRBV5-4 and TRBJ2-5, is ETGVTQSPTHLIKTRGQQVTLRCSSQSGHNTVSWYQQALGQGPQFIFQYYREEENGRGNFPPRFSGLQFPNYSSELNVNALELDDSALYLCASSFSGGSRETQYFGPGTRLLVL.

The rearrangement joins TRBV28 to TRBJ2-5; D remains ambiguous. V shed 1 base and J shed 3 bases, with 9 bases lying between them. This CDR3 contains 14 residues. Germline-derived CDR1 and CDR2 are MDHEN and SYDVKM. In DNA form, the CDR3 reads TGTGCCAGCAGTTTATCGGACGCTGAAGAGACCCAGTACTTC. This codes for CASSLSDAEETQYF.

The J gene is TRBJ2-7, the V gene TRBV6-1; D is uncertain. The germline V and J ends were trimmed by 4 bases and 6 bases, with 7 bases remaining between them. This CDR3 spans 11 amino acids. Per the germline V gene, CDR1 is MNHNS and CDR2 is SASEGT. This CDR3 is CASSAPLEQYF. The CDR3 DNA follows: TGTGCCAGCAGTGCCCCTCTCGAGCAGTACTTC.

The V call is TRBV6-4, the J call TRBJ2-7; no clear D. Germline CDR1 and CDR2: MRHNA and SNTAGT. The ends were cut back, 10 bases at V and 4 bases at J, with 11 bases in the middle. The CDR3 is 11 amino acids. The CDR3 bases are TGTGCCACCACGGACGGATACGAGCAGTACTTC. Translating it yields CATTDGYEQYF.

The chain is built from TRBV10-1 and TRBJ1-6; tentative D call: TRBD1 (5 bases). The germline gives CDR1 WNHNN, CDR2 SYGVQD (reference sequence). The CDR3 contains 14 residues. V dropped 4 bases and J dropped 5 bases, with 9 bases sitting between them. The CDR3 spells CASSAGRDNSPLHF. In DNA form, the CDR3 reads TGCGCCAGCAGTGCGGGACGGGATAATTCACCCCTCCACTTT.

This chain joins TRBV7-9 and TRBJ2-1, with a tentative D call TRBD2 (6 bases). The V gene's germline CDR1 is SEHNR and CDR2 FQNEAQ (reference sequence). There are 14 residues in the CDR3. V gave up 3 bases and J gave up 7 bases, with 13 bases separating them. As DNA, the CDR3 is TGTGCCAGCAGCTTCACCAAGGGACTTAATGAGCAGTTCTTC. This sequence encodes CASSFTKGLNEQFF.

This clone was seen a single time. This chain uses TRBV7-2 with TRBJ2-7; a weak D match, TRBD1 (6 bases). Germline CDR1 SGHTA, CDR2 FQGNSA. The length of the CDR3 is 17 residues. Trimming took 0 bases from V and 2 from J, leaving 17 bases between them. The CDR3 is CASSLAPGHQRPYEQYF. The CDR3 DNA reads TGTGCCAGCAGCTTAGCCCCGGGACACCAACGGCCCTACGAGCAGTACTTC.

V gene TRBV5-6 combines with J gene TRBJ2-7; D gene uncertain. CDR3 length: 12 residues. V was clipped by 0 bases and J by 5 bases, with 6 bases between them. Germline loops: CDR1 SGHDT, CDR2 YYEEEE. The CDR3 sequence: CASSLAPDEQYF. CDR3 bases: TGTGCCAGCAGCTTGGCCCCGGACGAGCAGTACTTC.

Written as DNA, the CDR3 is TGTGCCACCAGAAGCAGGACAGCCGAGCATTTT. Translation: CATRSRTAEHF. The chain links TRBV28 to TRBJ1-5; tentatively, D is TRBD1 (6 bases). Germline-derived CDR1 and CDR2 are MDHEN and SYDVKM. CDR3 length equals 11 residues. Deletions cut 10 bases from V and 14 bases from J, with 18 bases between. The full variable domain, in which reference TRBV28 and TRBJ1-5 provide the parts outside the CDR3, is DVKVTQSSRYLVKRTGEKVFLECVQDMDHENMFWYRQDPGLGLRLIYFSYDVKMKEKGDIPEGYSVSREKKERFSLILESASTNQTSMYLCATRSRTAEHFGDGTRLSIL.

Notes on this clone: The same CDR3 arises from other DNA sequences in this sample as well. V is TRBV9 and J is TRBJ2-2; TRBD2 matches 7 bases. With 4 bases clipped from V and 0 bases from J, the junction kept 3 bases outside the gene matches. There are 15 residues in the CDR3. Germline V gives CDR1 SGDLS, CDR2 YYNGEE. CDR3 sequence reads: CASSPGTTNTGELFF. The CDR3 DNA sequence: TGTGCCAGCAGCCCCGGGACTACGAACACCGGGGAGCTGTTTTTT.

The V gene is TRBV5-1, the J gene TRBJ1-2; 7 nucleotides agree with TRBD1. This CDR3 contains 15 residues. Germline V gene data show CDR1 as SGHRS and CDR2 as YFSETQ. J was trimmed by 4 bases and V by 7 bases; bases with no gene match: 13. This CDR3 is CASGLKRTGSYGYTF. The CDR3 DNA reads as TGCGCCAGCGGGCTGAAGAGGACAGGCTCCTATGGCTACACCTTC.

This chain links TRBV11-2 with TRBJ2-2; 8 bases match TRBD1. Germline V gene data show CDR1 as SGHAT and CDR2 as FQNNGV. The CDR3 length is 15 residues. After removal of 2 bases from V and 4 bases from J, the junction contained 3 bases not matched to a gene. CDR3 protein: CASSLRTGRTGELFF. CDR3 nucleotides: TGTGCCAGCAGCTTAAGGACAGGGCGCACCGGGGAGCTGTTTTTT.

The J gene is TRBJ2-2, the V gene TRBV6-1; 8 bases agree with TRBD2. The germline V gene has CDR1 MNHNS and CDR2 SASEGT. The CDR3 covers 15 residues. After removal of 8 bases from V and 6 bases from J, the junction contained 11 bases not matched to a gene. The CDR3 nucleotides read TGTGCCAGCGGGGGCCCAGCGGGAGTGGCCGGGGAGCTGTTTTTT. Translated: CASGGPAGVAGELFF.

This clone has a single count. This same CDR3 is encoded by further DNA sequences in the sample. This sequence joins TRBV7-9 and TRBJ2-7; 9 positions agree with TRBD2. CDR1 SEHNR and CDR2 FQNEAQ come from the germline V gene (reference sequence). The CDR3 length is 13 residues. Trimming at V came to 2 bases and at J to 4 bases, leaving 0 bases not matched to a gene. CDR3 nucleotides: TGTGCCAGCAGCTTACTAGCGGGGTACGAGCAGTACTTC. Its protein product is CASSLLAGYEQYF.

This chain joins TRBV2 and TRBJ1-3; the D gene is possibly TRBD1 (5 bases). Trimming removed 0 bases from V and 0 bases from J, with 12 bases in between. Per the germline V gene, CDR1 is SNHLY and CDR2 is FYNNEI. The CDR3 is 17 residues long. In nucleotides, the CDR3 is TGTGCCAGCAGTGAAGCGCGGGACGGAAGCTCTGGAAACACCATATATTTT. It codes for CASSEARDGSSGNTIYF. Using reference TRBV2 and TRBJ1-3 for the parts outside the CDR3, the full variable domain is EPEVTQTPSHQVTQMGQEVILRCVPISNHLYFYWYRQILGQKVEFLVSFYNNEISEKSEIFDDQFSVERPDGSNFTLKIRSTKLEDSAMYFCASSEARDGSSGNTIYFGEGSWLTVV.

The chain recombines TRBV19 with TRBJ1-2, with D possibly TRBD1 on 6 matching bases. The germline CDR1 and CDR2 sequences are LNHDA and SQIVND (reference sequence). Trimming took 3 bases from V and 5 from J, leaving 13 bases between them. The CDR3 spans 14 residues. CDR3 coding DNA: TGTGCCAGTAGTATGGGACCTGGACAGTATGGCTACACCTTC. Encoded protein: CASSMGPGQYGYTF.

CDR3 sequence: CASRPRDRLPEQYF. The CDR3, as DNA: TGTGCCAGCAGACCCCGGGACAGACTGCCCGAGCAGTACTTC. The gene calls are TRBV27 and TRBJ2-7, with 7 bases aligning to TRBD1. Trimming took 6 bases from V and 6 from J; bases not matched to a gene: 11. CDR1 and CDR2 (germline): MNHEY, SMNVEV (reference sequence). The CDR3 runs to 14 residues.

The rearrangement joins TRBV30 to TRBJ2-1, with 7 nucleotides matching TRBD2. The CDR3 is 14 amino acids. Germline V lookup: CDR1 GTSNPN, CDR2 SVGIG (reference sequence). V was clipped by 6 bases and J by 4 bases; unmatched bases: 9. CDR3 bases: TGTGCCTGTGGTCCGGGAGCGGGGTACAATGAGCAGTTCTTC. Amino acid sequence: CACGPGAGYNEQFF.

V usage is TRBV5-1 and J usage is TRBJ2-1; TRBD1 matches at 10 bases. The germline V gene encodes CDR1 SGHRS and CDR2 YFSETQ. J lost 4 bases, V lost 7 bases, and 8 bases had no gene match. The CDR3 length is 15 residues. CDR3 in DNA: TGCGCCAGCGGGGCCGGGACAGGGGCATACAATGAGCAGTTCTTC. Translating gives CASGAGTGAYNEQFF.

J is TRBJ2-3 and V is TRBV2, with TRBD1 matching over 8 bases. This CDR3 comprises 16 residues. Unmatched junction bases numbered 10, after V lost 5 bases and J lost 3 bases. The germline V gene has CDR1 SNHLY and CDR2 FYNNEI. In DNA, the CDR3 is TGTGCCAGCAGTCCAGGGGGCTGGTCGGGGACAGATACGCAGTATTTT. Translating it yields CASSPGGWSGTDTQYF.

V is TRBV5-1 and J is TRBJ2-1; 8 nucleotides align to TRBD1. The length of the CDR3 is 16 residues. Looked up from germline, CDR1 is SGHRS and CDR2 is YFSETQ. J gave up 3 bases and V 1 base, and 6 bases lay outside the gene matches. The CDR3: CASSLWRTGNYNEQFF. The CDR3 DNA follows: TGCGCCAGCAGCTTGTGGAGGACAGGGAACTACAATGAGCAGTTCTTC.

The CDR3 reads CASSERWDHTEAFF. The CDR3 DNA reads as TGTGCCAGCAGTGAAAGATGGGATCACACTGAAGCTTTCTTT. The chain has TRBV2 and TRBJ1-1, with D uncertain. V dropped 2 bases and J dropped 3 bases, with 10 bases sitting between them. Germline CDR1 is SNHLY and CDR2 is FYNNEI. The CDR3 consists of 14 residues.

This chain joins TRBV29-1 and TRBJ1-5; D ambiguous. The CDR3 consists of 13 residues. Germline values: CDR1 SQVTM, CDR2 ANQGSEA. V was pared by 5 bases and J by 0 bases, with 8 bases between. CDR3 loop: CSVYTDSNQPQHF. The CDR3 coding sequence is TGCAGCGTTTACACCGATAGCAATCAGCCCCAGCATTTT.